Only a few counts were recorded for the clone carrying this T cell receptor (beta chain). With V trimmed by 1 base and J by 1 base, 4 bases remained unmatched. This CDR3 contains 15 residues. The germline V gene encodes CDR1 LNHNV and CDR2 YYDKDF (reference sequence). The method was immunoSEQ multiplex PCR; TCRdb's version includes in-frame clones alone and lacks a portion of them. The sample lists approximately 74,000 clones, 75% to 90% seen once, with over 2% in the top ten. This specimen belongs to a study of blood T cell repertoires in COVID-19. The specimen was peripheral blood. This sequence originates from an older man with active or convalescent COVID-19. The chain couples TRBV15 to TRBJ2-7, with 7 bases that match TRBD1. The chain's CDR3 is CATSRGQGVSYEQYF. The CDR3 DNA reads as TGTGCCACCAGCAGAGGACAGGGTGTATCCTACGAGCAGTACTTC.